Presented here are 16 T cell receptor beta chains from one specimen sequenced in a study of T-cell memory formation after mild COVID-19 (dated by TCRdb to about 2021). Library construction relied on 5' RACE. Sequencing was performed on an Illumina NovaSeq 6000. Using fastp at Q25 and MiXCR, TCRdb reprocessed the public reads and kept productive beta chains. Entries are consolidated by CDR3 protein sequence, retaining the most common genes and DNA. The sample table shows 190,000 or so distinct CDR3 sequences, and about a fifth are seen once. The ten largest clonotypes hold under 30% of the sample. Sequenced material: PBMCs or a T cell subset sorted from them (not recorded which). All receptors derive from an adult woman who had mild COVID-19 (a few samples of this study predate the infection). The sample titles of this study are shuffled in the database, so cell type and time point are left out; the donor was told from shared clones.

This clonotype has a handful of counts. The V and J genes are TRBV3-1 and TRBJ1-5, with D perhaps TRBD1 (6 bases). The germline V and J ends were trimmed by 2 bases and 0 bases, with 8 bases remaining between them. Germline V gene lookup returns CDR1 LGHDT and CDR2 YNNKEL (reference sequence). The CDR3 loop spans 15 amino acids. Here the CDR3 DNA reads TGTGCCAGCAGCCAAACGGACAGTAGCAATCAGCCCCAGCATTTT. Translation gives CASSQTDSSNQPQHF. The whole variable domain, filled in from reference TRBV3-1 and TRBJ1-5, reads DTAVSQTPKYLVTQMGNDKSIKCEQNLGHDTMYWYKQDSKKFLKIMFSYNNKELIINETVPNRFSPKSPDKAHLNLHINSLELGDSAVYFCASSQTDSSNQPQHFGDGTRLSIL.

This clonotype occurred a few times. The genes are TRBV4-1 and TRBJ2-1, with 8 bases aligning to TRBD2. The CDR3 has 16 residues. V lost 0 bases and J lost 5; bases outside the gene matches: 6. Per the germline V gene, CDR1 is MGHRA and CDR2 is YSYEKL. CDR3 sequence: CASSQEPLAGNNEQFF. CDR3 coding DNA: TGCGCCAGCAGCCAAGAACCGCTAGCGGGTAACAATGAGCAGTTCTTC.

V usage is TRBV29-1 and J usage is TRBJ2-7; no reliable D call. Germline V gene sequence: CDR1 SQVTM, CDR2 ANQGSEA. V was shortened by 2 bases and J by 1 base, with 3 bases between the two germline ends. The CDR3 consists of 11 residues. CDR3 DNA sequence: TGCAGCGTTGAACATTCCTACGAGCAGTACTTC. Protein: CSVEHSYEQYF.

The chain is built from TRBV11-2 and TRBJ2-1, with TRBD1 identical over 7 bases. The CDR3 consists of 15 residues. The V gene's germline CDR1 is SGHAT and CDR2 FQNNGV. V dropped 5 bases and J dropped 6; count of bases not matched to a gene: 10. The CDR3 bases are TGTGCCAGCAGCCGAGGGAGACAGGGAACCAATGAGCAGTTCTTC. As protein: CASSRGRQGTNEQFF.

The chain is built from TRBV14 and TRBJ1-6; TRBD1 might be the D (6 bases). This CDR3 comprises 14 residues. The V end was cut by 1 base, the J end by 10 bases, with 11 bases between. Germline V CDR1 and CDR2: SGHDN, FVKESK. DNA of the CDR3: TGTGCCAGCAGCCAAGTTAGGGGGGAATCACCCCTCCACTTT. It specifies CASSQVRGESPLHF.

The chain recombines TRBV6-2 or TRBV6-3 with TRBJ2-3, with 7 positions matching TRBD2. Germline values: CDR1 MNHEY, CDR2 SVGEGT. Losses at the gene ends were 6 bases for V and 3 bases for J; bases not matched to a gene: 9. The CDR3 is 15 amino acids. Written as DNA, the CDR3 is TGTGCCAGCAGCCCCGGACTAGTTGTGACAGATACGCAGTATTTT. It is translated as CASSPGLVVTDTQYF.

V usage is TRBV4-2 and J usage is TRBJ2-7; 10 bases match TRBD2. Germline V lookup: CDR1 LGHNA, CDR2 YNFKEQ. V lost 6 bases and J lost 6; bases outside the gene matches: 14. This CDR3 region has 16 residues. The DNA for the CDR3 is TGTGCCAGCAGTCCAAGTGTGGGACTAGCGAATGTCGAGCAGTACTTC. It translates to CASSPSVGLANVEQYF.

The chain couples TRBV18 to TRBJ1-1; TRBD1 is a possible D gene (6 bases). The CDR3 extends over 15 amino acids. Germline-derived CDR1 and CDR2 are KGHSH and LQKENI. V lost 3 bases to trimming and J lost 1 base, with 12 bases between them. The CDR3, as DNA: TGTGCCAGCTCACCGGGGGGCAGCGGGAACACTGAAGCTTTCTTT. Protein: CASSPGGSGNTEAFF.

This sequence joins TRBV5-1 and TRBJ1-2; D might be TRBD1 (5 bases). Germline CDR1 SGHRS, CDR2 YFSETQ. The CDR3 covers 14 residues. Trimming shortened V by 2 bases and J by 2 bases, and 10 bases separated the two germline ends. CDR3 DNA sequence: TGCGCCAGCAGCTTCCAAGGGGTGAACTATGGCTACACCTTC. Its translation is CASSFQGVNYGYTF.

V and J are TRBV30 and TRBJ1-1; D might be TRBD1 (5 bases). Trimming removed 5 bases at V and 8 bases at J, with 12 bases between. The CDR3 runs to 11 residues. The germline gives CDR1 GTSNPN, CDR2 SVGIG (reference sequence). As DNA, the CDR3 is TGTGCCTGGGGGGCGGTCTCCGAAGCTTTCTTT. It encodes CAWGAVSEAFF.

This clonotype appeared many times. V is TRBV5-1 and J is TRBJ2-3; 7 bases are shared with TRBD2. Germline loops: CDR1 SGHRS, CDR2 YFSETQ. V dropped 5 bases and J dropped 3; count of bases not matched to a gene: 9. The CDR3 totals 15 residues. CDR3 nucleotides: TGCGCCAGCAGTTGGCGTCAGGGAGGGACAGATACGCAGTATTTT. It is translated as CASSWRQGGTDTQYF.

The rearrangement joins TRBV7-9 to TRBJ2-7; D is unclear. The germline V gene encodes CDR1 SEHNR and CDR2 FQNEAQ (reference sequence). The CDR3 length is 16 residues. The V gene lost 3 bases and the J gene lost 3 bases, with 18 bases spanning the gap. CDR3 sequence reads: CASSFGRDLSSYEQYF. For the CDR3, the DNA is TGTGCCAGCAGCTTTGGAAGGGATCTCTCCAGCTACGAGCAGTACTTC.

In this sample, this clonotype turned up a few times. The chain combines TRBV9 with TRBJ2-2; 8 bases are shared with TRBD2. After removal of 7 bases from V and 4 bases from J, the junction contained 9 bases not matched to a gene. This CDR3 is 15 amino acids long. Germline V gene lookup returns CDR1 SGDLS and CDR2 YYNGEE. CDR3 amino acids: CASSAGTSITGELFF. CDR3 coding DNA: TGTGCCAGCTCCGCCGGGACTAGTATCACCGGGGAGCTGTTTTTT.

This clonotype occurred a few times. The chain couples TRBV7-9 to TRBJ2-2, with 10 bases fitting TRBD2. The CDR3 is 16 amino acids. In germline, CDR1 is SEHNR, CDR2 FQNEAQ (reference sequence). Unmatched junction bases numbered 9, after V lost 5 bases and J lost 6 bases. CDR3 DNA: TGTGCCAGCAGCACCCCGACTAGCGGGCTCGCCGGGGAGCTGTTTTTT. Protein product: CASSTPTSGLAGELFF.

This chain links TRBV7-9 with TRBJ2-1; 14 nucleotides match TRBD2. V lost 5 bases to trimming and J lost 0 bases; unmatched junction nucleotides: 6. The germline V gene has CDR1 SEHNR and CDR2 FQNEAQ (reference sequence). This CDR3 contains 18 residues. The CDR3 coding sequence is TGTGCCAGCAGCCCCCCGACTAGCGGGAGGGCCTCCTACAATGAGCAGTTCTTC. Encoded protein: CASSPPTSGRASYNEQFF.

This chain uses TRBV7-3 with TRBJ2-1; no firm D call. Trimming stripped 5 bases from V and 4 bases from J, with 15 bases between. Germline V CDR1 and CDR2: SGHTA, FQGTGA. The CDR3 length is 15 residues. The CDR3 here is CASSVLGVGYNEQFF. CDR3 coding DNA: TGTGCCAGCAGCGTCCTCGGCGTGGGGTACAATGAGCAGTTCTTC.